This T cell receptor beta chain was recovered during a study of CD8 T cells in ankylosing spondylitis. This clonotype was counted at least ten times. Germline loops: CDR1 SGDLS, CDR2 YYNGEE. Trimming took 4 bases from V and 10 from J, leaving 9 bases between them. This CDR3 is built from 12 residues. TCRdb re-called the 5' RACE reads through MiXCR, storing one row per CDR3 protein. The data show approximately 43,000 distinct CDR3 sequences, just under 4% seen once. The TCR originated in a female donor with ankylosing spondylitis or in good health (not recorded which). Sequencing used blood, either unsorted or a sorted T cell fraction (not recorded which). The chain couples TRBV9 to TRBJ1-6; no reliable D call. The CDR3 reads CASSRGASPLHF. Written as DNA, the CDR3 is TGTGCCAGCAGCCGGGGTGCCTCACCCCTCCACTTT.